This TCR beta chain is drawn from a study of blood T cell repertoires in COVID-19. Authors' analysis steps: Amplifying reference gene primers gave estimates of nucleated cell counts. Some clones are missing from TCRdb's copy, which holds only in-frame ones; the method was immunoSEQ multiplex PCR. That table gives V, J and clone size, and the DNA gave D and trimming. The sample has about 210,000 clones; approximately 89% are singletons. The CDR3 covers 22 residues. V lost 4 bases to trimming and J lost 0 bases; unmatched junction nucleotides: 20. In germline, CDR1 is MGHRA, CDR2 YSYEKL. The chain is built from TRBV4-1 and TRBJ2-2; 10 positions agree with TRBD2. Input material: peripheral blood. The sequence derives from a woman between 40 and 50 years old with acute or convalescent COVID-19. Written as DNA, the CDR3 is TGCGCCAGCAGCCTCAAAATCACATGGCTAGCGGGGGCCCAGTCGAACACCGGGGAGCTGTTTTTT. This translates into CASSLKITWLAGAQSNTGELFF.